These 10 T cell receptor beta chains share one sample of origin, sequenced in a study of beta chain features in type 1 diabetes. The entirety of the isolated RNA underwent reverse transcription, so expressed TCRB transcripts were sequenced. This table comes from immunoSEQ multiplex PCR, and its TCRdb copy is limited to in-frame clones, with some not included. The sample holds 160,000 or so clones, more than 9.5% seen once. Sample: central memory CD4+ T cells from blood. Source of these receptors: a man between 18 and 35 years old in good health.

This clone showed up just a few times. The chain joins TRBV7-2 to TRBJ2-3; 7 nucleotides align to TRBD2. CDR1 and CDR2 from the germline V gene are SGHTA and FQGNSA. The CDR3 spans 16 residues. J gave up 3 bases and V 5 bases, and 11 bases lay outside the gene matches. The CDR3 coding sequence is TGTGCCAGCAGCCATCCCCGACCCGGGGGGACAGATACGCAGTATTTT. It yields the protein CASSHPRPGGTDTQYF.

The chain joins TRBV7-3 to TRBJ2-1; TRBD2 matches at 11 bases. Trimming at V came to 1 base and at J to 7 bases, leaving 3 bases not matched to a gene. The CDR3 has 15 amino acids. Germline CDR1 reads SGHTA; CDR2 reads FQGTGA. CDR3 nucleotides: TGTGCCAGCAGCTTAATCCGGACTAGCGGGAATGAGCAGTTCTTC. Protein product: CASSLIRTSGNEQFF. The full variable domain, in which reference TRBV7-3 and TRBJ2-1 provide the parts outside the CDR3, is GAGVSQTPSNKVTEKGKYVELRCDPISGHTALYWYRQSLGQGPEFLIYFQGTGAADDSGLPNDRFFAVRPEGSVSTLKIQRTERGDSAVYLCASSLIRTSGNEQFFGPGTRLTVL.

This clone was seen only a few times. CDR3 DNA sequence: TGCAGCGTTGAAGGGACAGGTGCCAACTATGGCTACACCTTC. Translating gives CSVEGTGANYGYTF. The J gene is TRBJ1-2, the V gene TRBV29-1; 7 bases align to TRBD1. This CDR3 contains 14 residues. J lost 2 bases, V lost 1 base, and 4 bases had no gene match. Germline V gene sequence: CDR1 SQVTM, CDR2 ANQGSEA.

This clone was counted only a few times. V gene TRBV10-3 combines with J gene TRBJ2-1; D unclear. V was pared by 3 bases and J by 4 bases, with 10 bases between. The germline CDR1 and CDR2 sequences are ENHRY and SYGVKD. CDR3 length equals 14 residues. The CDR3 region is CAISEHVQYNEQFF. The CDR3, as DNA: TGTGCCATCAGTGAACATGTCCAATACAATGAGCAGTTCTTC.

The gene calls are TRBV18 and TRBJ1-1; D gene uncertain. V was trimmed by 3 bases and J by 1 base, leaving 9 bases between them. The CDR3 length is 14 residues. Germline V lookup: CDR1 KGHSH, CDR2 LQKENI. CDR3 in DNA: TGTGCCAGCTCACCGTTTCAGGAGAACACTGAAGCTTTCTTT. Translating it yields CASSPFQENTEAFF.

The DNA for the CDR3 is TGTGCCAGCAGTTTAGGGACAGGGAGGTTGGAGACCCAGTACTTC. It specifies CASSLGTGRLETQYF. The rearrangement joins TRBV28 to TRBJ2-5; 9 bases agree with TRBD1. Germline assignment: CDR1 MDHEN and CDR2 SYDVKM. Germline trimming cut 2 bases from V and 5 bases from J; bases unmatched to any gene: 6. There are 15 residues in the CDR3.

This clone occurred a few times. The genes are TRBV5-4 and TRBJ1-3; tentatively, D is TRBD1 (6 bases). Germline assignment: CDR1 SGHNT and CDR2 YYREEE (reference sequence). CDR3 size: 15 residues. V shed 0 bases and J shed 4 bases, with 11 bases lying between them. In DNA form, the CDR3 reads TGTGCCAGCAGCTTGGTGCGGGACAAAGGAAACACCATATATTTT. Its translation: CASSLVRDKGNTIYF.

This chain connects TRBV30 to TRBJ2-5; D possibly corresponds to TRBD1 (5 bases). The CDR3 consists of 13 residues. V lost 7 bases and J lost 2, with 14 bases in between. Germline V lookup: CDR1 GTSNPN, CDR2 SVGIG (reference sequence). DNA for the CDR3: TGTGCCTTTTATCCTAGGGGACAAGAGACCCAGTACTTC. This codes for CAFYPRGQETQYF. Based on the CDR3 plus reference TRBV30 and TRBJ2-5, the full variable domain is SQTIHQWPATLVQPVGSPLSLECTVEGTSNPNLYWYRQAAGRGLQLLFYSVGIGQISSEVPQNLSASRPQDRQFILSSKKLLLSDSGFYLCAFYPRGQETQYFGPGTRLLVL.

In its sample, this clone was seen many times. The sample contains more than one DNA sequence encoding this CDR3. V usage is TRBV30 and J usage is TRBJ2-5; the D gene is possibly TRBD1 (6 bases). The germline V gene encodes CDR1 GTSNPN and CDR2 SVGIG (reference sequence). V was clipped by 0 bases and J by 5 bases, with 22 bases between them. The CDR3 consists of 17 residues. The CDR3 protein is CAWSVRGLTGKGETQYF. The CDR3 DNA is TGTGCCTGGAGTGTAAGGGGCCTGACAGGCAAAGGGGAGACCCAGTACTTC.

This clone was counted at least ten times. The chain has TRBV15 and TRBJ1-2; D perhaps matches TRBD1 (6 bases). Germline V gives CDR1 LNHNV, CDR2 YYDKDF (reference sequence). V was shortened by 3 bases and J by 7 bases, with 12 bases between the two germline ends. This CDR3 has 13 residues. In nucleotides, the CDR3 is TGTGCCACCAGCAGTCGACAGGCGGGTGGCTACACCTTC. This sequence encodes CATSSRQAGGYTF.